This passage covers 5 T cell receptor beta chains from one sample sequenced in a study of CD8+ T cells in alopecia areata. cDNA reverse transcribed from extracted RNA served as the sequencing template. Produced via immunoSEQ multiplex PCR; TCRdb's table is partial and in-frame only. The repertoire consists of under 150,000 clones, with about 51% occurring once and the leading ten covering roughly a tenth. Sample: NKG2D-low CD8+ T cells sorted from blood. The origin of the receptors is a human donor with alopecia areata.

The gene calls are TRBV11-2 and TRBJ2-1, with a weak D call TRBD2 (8 bases). Germline loops: CDR1 SGHAT, CDR2 FQNNGV. This CDR3 has 19 residues. Trimming removed 5 bases at V and 4 bases at J, with 27 bases between. The CDR3 DNA reads TGTGCCAGCAGCCGACAGGGAATCATAAGTAGCGGGAATTACAATGAGCAGTTCTTC. Protein sequence: CASSRQGIISSGNYNEQFF.

The chain is built from TRBV29-1 and TRBJ2-7; 8 bases map to TRBD1. The CDR3 runs to 17 residues. Germline V gives CDR1 SQVTM, CDR2 ANQGSEA. V was pared by 4 bases and J by 1 base, with 15 bases of the junction left unmatched. CDR3 residues: CSVGPPVVGTGSYEQYF. CDR3 bases: TGCAGCGTTGGGCCCCCCGTCGTAGGGACAGGATCCTACGAGCAGTACTTC.

This chain links TRBV27 with TRBJ2-7; D not certain. V lost 2 bases and J lost 0, with 5 bases in between. This CDR3 has 13 amino acids. Per germline, CDR1 MNHEY and CDR2 SMNVEV (reference sequence). The CDR3 bases are TGTGCCAGCAGTTTACAGAGCTCCTACGAGCAGTACTTC. Translated: CASSLQSSYEQYF.

The gene calls are TRBV9 and TRBJ2-1; D tentatively reads TRBD1 or TRBD2 (5 bases each). V lost 0 bases, J lost 5 bases, and 21 bases lay in between. The CDR3 sequence is 18 residues long. Germline assignment: CDR1 SGDLS and CDR2 YYNGEE. The CDR3 sequence: CASSVARDGGRNHNEQFF. DNA of the CDR3: TGTGCCAGCAGCGTAGCTCGGGACGGAGGACGAAACCACAATGAGCAGTTCTTC.

The J gene is TRBJ2-5, the V gene TRBV11-2; 7 nucleotides match TRBD1. This CDR3 contains 16 residues. V gave up 3 bases and J gave up 1 base; unmatched junction bases: 8. Germline V gives CDR1 SGHAT, CDR2 FQNNGV. The CDR3 reads CASSFQTGRIQETQYF. The CDR3 coding sequence is TGTGCCAGCAGCTTTCAGACAGGGAGAATCCAAGAGACCCAGTACTTC.